This TCR beta chain is from a study of blood T cell repertoires in COVID-19. Study background: The study drew acute and convalescent COVID-19 samples from the United States, Italy and Spain.

J was trimmed by 7 bases and V by 6 bases; bases with no gene match: 11. This CDR3 is 14 amino acids long. Germline CDR1 SGHDN, CDR2 FVKESK. In the authors' workflow: For nucleated cells, counts were estimated from reference gene primer amplification. Assay used: immunoSEQ multiplex PCR; TCRdb lists only in-frame clones, some missing. V, J and clone size were drawn from that table, and D and trimming were deduced from the DNA. The sample lists more than 200,000 clones; 81% were seen once. Sample: peripheral blood. The sequence was obtained from an elderly woman with acute or convalescent COVID-19. This chain uses TRBV14 with TRBJ1-2; 7 positions match TRBD1. Here the CDR3 DNA reads TGTGCCAGCAGTTCCGACAGGGTGCCTGGTGGCTACACCTTC. Protein: CASSSDRVPGGYTF.